This T cell receptor beta chain is drawn from a study of neoadjuvant anti-PD-1 for oral cavity cancer. Documented time point: after neoadjuvant nivolumab, at surgical resection. CDR1 is LNHDA and CDR2 is SQIVND in the germline V gene (reference sequence). With 1 base removed from V and 3 bases from J, the gap between germline ends came to 12 bases. The CDR3 contains 15 residues. This table comes from immunoSEQ multiplex PCR, and its TCRdb copy is limited to in-frame clones, with some not included. This table holds 68,000 or so clones, 70% to 90% found once. The starting material was PBMCs, obtained after nivolumab (anti-PD-1) treatment. V and J are TRBV19 and TRBJ1-1, with D possibly being TRBD1 (5 bases). The receptor was isolated from a person between 40 and 85 years old with oral cavity squamous cell carcinoma. CDR3 bases: TGTGCCAGTAGTATAGGTGGGGGACTAGACACTGAAGCTTTCTTT. Amino acid sequence: CASSIGGGLDTEAFF.